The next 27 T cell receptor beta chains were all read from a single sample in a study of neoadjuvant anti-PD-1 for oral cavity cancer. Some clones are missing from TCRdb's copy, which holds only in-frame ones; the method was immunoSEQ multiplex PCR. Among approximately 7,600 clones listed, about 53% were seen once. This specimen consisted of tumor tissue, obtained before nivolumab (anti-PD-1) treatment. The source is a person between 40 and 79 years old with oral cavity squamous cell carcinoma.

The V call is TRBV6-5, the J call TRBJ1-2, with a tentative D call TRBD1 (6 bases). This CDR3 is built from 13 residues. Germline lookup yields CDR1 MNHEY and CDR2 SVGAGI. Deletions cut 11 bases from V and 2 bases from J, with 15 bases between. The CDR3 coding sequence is TGTGCCGGATTGGACAGTCTCAACTATGGCTACACCTTC. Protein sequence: CAGLDSLNYGYTF.

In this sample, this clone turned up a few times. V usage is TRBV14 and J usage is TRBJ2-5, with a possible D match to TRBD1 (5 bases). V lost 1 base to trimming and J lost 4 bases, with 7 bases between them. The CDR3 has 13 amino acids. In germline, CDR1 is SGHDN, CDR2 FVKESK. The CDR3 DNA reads TGTGCCAGCAGCCAAGGCAGGGTAGAGACCCAGTACTTC. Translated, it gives CASSQGRVETQYF.

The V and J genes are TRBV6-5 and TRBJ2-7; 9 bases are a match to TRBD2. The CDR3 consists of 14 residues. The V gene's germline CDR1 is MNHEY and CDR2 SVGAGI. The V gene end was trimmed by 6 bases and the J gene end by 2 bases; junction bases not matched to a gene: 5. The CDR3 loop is CASSHSGSAYEQYF. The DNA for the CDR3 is TGTGCCAGCAGCCATAGCGGGAGTGCCTACGAGCAGTACTTC.

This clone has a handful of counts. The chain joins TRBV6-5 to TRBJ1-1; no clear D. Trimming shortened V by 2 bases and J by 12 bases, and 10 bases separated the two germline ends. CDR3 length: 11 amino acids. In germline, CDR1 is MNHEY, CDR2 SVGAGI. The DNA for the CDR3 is TGTGCCAGCAGTTACCCCCCGGAGACTTTCTTT. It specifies CASSYPPETFF.

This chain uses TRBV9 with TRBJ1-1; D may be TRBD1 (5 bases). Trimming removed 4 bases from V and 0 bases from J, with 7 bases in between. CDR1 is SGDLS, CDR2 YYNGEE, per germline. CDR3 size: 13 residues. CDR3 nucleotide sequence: TGTGCCAGCAGCCTGACAGTGAACACTGAAGCTTTCTTT. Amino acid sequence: CASSLTVNTEAFF.

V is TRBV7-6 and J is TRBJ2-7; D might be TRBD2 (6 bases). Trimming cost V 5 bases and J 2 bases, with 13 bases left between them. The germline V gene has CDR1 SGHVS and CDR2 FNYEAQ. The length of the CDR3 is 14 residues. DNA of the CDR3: TGTGCCAGCAGCCCCAGGGACTGGACCTACGAGCAGTACTTC. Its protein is CASSPRDWTYEQYF.

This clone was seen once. The CDR3 DNA reads as TGTGCCTGGAGTGTACCCAGGACAGGGAGAACCATTCAGTACTTC. Its protein is CAWSVPRTGRTIQYF. The rearrangement links TRBV30 to TRBJ2-4, with 8 bases matching TRBD1. The V segment lost 0 bases and the J segment 9 bases; nucleotides outside the gene matches: 10. CDR3 length equals 15 residues. Germline V CDR1 and CDR2: GTSNPN, SVGIG (reference sequence).

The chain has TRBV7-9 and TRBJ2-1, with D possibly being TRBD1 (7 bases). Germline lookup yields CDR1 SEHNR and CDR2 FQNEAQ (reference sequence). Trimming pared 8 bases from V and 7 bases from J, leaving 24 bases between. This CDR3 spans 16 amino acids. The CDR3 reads CASQGGTVSRANEQFF. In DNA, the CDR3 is TGTGCCAGCCAGGGGGGCACGGTATCAAGGGCAAATGAGCAGTTCTTC.

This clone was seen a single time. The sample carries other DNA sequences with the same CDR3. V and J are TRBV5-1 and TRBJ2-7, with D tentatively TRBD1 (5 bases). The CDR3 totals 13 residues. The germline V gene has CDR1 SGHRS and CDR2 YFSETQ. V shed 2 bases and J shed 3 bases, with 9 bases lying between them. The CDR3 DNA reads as TGCGCCAGCAGCTTAAGGGGCGGCTACGAGCAGTACTTC. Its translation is CASSLRGGYEQYF.

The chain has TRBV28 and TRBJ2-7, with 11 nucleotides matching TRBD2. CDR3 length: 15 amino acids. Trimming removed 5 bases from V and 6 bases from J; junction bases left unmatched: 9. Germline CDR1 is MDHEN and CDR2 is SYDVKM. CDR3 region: CASSPRLAGLTEQYF. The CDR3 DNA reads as TGTGCCAGCAGTCCGAGACTAGCGGGACTTACCGAGCAGTACTTC.

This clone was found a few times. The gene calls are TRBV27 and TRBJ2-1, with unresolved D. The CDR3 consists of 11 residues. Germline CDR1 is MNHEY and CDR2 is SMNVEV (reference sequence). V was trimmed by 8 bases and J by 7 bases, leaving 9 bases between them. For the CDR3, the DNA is TGTGCCAGCGCTACTCGGAATGAGCAGTTCTTC. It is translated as CASATRNEQFF.

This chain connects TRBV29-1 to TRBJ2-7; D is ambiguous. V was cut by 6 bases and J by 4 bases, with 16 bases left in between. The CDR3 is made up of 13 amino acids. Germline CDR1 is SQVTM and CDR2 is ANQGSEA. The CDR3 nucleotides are TGCAGCGTGACCGGTCACACGGCATACGAGCAGTACTTC. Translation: CSVTGHTAYEQYF.

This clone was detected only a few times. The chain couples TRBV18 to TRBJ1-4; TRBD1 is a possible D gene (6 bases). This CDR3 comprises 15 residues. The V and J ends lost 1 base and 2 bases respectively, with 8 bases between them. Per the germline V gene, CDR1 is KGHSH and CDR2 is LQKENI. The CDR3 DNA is TGTGCCAGCTCACCACGCCAGGGGACTAATGAAAAACTGTTTTTT. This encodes CASSPRQGTNEKLFF.

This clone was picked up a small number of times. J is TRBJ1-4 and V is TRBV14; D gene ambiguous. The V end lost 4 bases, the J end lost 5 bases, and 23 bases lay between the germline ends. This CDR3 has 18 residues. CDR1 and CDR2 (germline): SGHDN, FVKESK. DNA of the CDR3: TGTGCCAGCAGCCTCCGTCAATTGTCAGGATCGGTGAATGAAAAACTGTTTTTT. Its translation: CASSLRQLSGSVNEKLFF.

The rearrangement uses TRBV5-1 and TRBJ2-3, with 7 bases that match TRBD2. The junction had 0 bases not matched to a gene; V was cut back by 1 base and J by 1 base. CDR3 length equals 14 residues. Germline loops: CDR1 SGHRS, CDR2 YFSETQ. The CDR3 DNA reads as TGCGCCAGCAGCTTGACTAGCGGCACAGATACGCAGTATTTT. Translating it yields CASSLTSGTDTQYF. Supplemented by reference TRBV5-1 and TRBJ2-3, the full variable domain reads KAGVTQTPRYLIKTRGQQVTLSCSPISGHRSVSWYQQTPGQGLQFLFEYFSETQRNKGNFPGRFSGRQFSNSRSEMNVSTLELGDSALYLCASSLTSGTDTQYFGPGTRLTVL.

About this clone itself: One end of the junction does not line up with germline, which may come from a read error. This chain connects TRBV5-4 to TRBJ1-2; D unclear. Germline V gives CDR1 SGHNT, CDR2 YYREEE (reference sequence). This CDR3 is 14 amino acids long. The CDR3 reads CASCWSVPGKTYGF. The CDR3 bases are TGTGCCAGCTGCTGGTCCGTACCAGGAAAGACCTATGGCTTC.

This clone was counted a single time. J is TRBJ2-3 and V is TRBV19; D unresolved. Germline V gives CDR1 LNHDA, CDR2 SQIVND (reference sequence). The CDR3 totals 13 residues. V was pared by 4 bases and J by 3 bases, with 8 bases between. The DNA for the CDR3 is TGTGCCAGTAGTAATAGACAAACAGATACGCAGTATTTT. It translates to CASSNRQTDTQYF.

This CDR3 reads CASRSEGMGEQYF. The DNA for the CDR3 is TGTGCCAGCAGATCTGAGGGAATGGGCGAGCAGTACTTC. This chain links TRBV2 with TRBJ2-7, with D perhaps matching TRBD2 (5 bases). Germline values: CDR1 SNHLY, CDR2 FYNNEI. Trimming pared 6 bases from V and 6 bases from J, leaving 15 bases between. There are 13 residues in the CDR3.

DNA of the CDR3: TGTGCCTGGAGTGTACTTGCCTCTGGAAACACCATATATTTT. It is translated as CAWSVLASGNTIYF. The chain is built from TRBV30 and TRBJ1-3; unclear D gene. Trimming left V 0 bases short and J 0 bases short, with 6 bases between. From germline, CDR1 is GTSNPN and CDR2 SVGIG (reference sequence). This CDR3 region has 14 residues.

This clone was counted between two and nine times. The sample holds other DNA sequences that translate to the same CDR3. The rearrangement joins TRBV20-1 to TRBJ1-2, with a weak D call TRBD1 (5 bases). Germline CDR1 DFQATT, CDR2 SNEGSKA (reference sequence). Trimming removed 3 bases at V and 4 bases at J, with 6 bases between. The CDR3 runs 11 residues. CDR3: CSASGGYGYTF. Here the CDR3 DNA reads TGCAGTGCTAGTGGGGGCTATGGCTACACCTTC.

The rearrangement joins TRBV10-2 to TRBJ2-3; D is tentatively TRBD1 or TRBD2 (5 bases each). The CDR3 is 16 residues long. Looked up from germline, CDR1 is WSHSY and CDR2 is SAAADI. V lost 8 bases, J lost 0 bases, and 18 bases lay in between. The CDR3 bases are TGCGCCAGCCTTGATGGGACCAAACGTAGCACAGATACGCAGTATTTT. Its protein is CASLDGTKRSTDTQYF.

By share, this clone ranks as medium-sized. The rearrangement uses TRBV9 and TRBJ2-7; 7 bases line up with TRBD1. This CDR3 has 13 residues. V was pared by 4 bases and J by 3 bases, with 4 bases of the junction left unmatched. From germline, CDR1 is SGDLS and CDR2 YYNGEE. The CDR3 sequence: CASSKRDSYEQYF. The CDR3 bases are TGTGCCAGCAGCAAACGGGACAGCTACGAGCAGTACTTC.

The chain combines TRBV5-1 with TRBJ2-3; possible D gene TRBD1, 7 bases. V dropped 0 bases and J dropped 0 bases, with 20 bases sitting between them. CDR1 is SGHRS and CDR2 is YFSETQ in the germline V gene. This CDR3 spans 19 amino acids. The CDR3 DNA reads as TGCGCCAGCAGCTTGGCCAGGGGGAGGTCCCGTGCTAGCACAGATACGCAGTATTTT. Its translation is CASSLARGRSRASTDTQYF.

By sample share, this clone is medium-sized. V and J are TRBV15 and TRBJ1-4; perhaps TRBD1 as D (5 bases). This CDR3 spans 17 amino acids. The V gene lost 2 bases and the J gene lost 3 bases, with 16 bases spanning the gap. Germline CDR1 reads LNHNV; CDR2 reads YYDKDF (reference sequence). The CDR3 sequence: CATSRPSGGRANEKLFF. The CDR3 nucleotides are TGTGCCACCAGCAGACCTAGCGGGGGAAGGGCTAATGAAAAACTGTTTTTT. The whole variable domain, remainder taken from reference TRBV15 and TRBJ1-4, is DAMVIQNPRYQVTQFGKPVTLSCSQTLNHNVMYWYQQKSSQAPKLLFHYYDKDFNNEADTPDNFQSRRPNTSFCFLDIRSPGLGDTAMYLCATSRPSGGRANEKLFFGSGTQLSVL.

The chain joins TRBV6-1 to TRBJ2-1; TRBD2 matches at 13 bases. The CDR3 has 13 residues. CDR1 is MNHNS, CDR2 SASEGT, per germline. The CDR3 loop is CGTSGSSYNEQFF. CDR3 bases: TGTGGGACTAGCGGGAGCTCCTACAATGAGCAGTTCTTC.

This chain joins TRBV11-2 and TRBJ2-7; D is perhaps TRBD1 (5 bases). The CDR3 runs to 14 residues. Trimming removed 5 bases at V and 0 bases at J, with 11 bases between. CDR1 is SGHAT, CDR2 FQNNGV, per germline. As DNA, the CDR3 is TGTGCCAGCAGCAAGAACAGGAACTCCTACGAGCAGTACTTC. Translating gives CASSKNRNSYEQYF.

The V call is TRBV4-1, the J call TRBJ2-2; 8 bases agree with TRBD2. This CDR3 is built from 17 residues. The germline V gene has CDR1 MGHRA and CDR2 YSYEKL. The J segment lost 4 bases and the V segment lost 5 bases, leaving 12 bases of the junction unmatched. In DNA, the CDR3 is TGCGCCAGCAGCTCAGGGGCTTCTAGCGGGCTCACCGGGGAGCTGTTTTTT. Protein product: CASSSGASSGLTGELFF.